The 3 T cell receptor beta chains given below trace back to one sample, sequenced in a study of T cell repertoires in cytomegalovirus infection. TCRdb re-derived calls from the reads in MiXCR, one entry per CDR3 protein. Among hundreds of thousands of distinct CDR3 sequences, 20% to 30% were seen once, and the ten largest hold 8%. Sequencing was performed on CD8+ T cells from PBMCs. The origin of the receptors is a human donor in good health (CMV status not recorded). Some clones in this sample may be carry-over from other donors' samples.

This clonotype appeared a few times. This chain joins TRBV18 and TRBJ2-7; weak D call: TRBD1 (6 bases). Trimming left V 3 bases short and J 6 bases short, with 18 bases between. Germline V gene lookup returns CDR1 KGHSH and CDR2 LQKENI. CDR3 length equals 15 residues. CDR3: CASSPAGTSIGEQYV. The CDR3 DNA reads TGTGCCAGCTCACCGGCTGGGACATCAATCGGCGAGCAGTACGTC.

This clonotype came up a few times. The CDR3 DNA sequence: TGTGCCAGCAGTTACTATTCGGGGGTCAATGAGCAGTTCTTC. Amino acids: CASSYYSGVNEQFF. This chain joins TRBV6-2 or TRBV6-3 and TRBJ2-1, with D perhaps matching TRBD2 (6 bases). Germline values: CDR1 MNHEY, CDR2 SVGEGT. Trimming removed 1 base at V and 6 bases at J, with 10 bases between. The CDR3 extends over 14 amino acids.

This clonotype is a singleton in its sample. The chain links TRBV20-1 to TRBJ2-5; 7 positions match TRBD2. V was clipped by 5 bases and J by 5 bases; unmatched bases: 5. Germline V gene lookup returns CDR1 DFQATT and CDR2 SNEGSKA (reference sequence). CDR3 length equals 12 residues. Written as DNA, the CDR3 is TGCAGTGCTCCCTGGGGGGGGGAGACCCAGTACTTC. Protein product: CSAPWGGETQYF.